Below, one T cell receptor (beta chain) is given with its context. It has no known antigen specificity. Base qualities are not at hand, and no much larger clone is one base apart. Instrument used: Illumina NovaSeq 6000. Using 5'RACE with constant-segment primers, TCRalpha and TCRbeta cDNA libraries were constructed, with sample barcodes and unique molecular identifiers added in the process. Trizol reagent was used to extract RNA from every sample. Amplification of the libraries took two PCR steps, and the second step added a second sample barcode plus Illumina TruSeq adapters. Sequencing of the libraries was done on an Illumina NovaSeq, producing 2 x 150 bp paired-end reads. Concerning the study's data processing: Demultiplexing of reads and collapsing into UMI-guided consensus sequences were performed with migec v1.2.7. Using mixcr v2.1.11, UMI consensuses were aligned to TRA and TRB V and J templates and then assembled into clonotypes. A clonotype was counted as expanded or contracted only when both edgeR and NoisET called the clonotype significant, with the noise models trained on biological replicates. For edgeR calls, the thresholds were a false discovery rate-adjusted p below 0.01 and a log2 fold-change of 1. As an exploratory analysis of dynamics, max-normalized trajectories of the 1000 most abundant clonotypes were examined by PCA with hierarchical clustering. Each responding clone was given a CD4 or CD8 phenotype based on the CD4+ and CD8+ repertoires, which had been sequenced separately. The public reads were reprocessed in TCRdb via fastp at Q25 and MiXCR, keeping in-frame beta chains. CDR3 protein duplicates are merged, each entry listing the most common genes and DNA. The V and J calls were determined by TCRdb, not by the authors. This sample lists approximately 580,000 distinct CDR3 sequences; approximately 20% were detected once. Under 15% of the sample goes to the ten largest clones.

The data stem from a study of T-cell memory formation after mild COVID-19 (dated by TCRdb to the early 2020s). Looking at the study overall: Most TCR sequence clusters were specific to one of the two donors. The cohort was made up of two young adult volunteers, one female and one male, who were previously healthy. T-cell clones expanding and contracting after mild COVID-19 in a couple of donors were tracked by longitudinal TCRalpha and TCRbeta repertoire sequencing. Results the study describes overall, beyond this receptor: The study covered only a couple of mild cases, and larger cohorts including severe cases with pre-infection samples were considered necessary. SARS-CoV-2 specificity was not confirmed for the second-wave clones peaking on day 37. The detection of some responding clones in pre-infection memory suggests that pre-existing cross-reactive memory T cells joined the SARS-CoV-2 response. Contracting CD4+ clones turned up mainly in the CM and EM memory subsets, whereas EMRA was where CD8+ clones were enriched. Balanced CD4/CD8 phenotypes were observed for clones contracting from day 15 to 85, whereas a bias towards CD4+ was observed for a second wave of clones expanding from day 15 to 37.

Ficoll-Paque density gradient centrifugation was used to isolate PBMCs. This sequence originates from an adult woman who had mild COVID-19 (a few samples of this study predate the infection). The sample titles of this study are shuffled in the database, so cell type and time point are left out; the donor was told from shared clones. Specimen: PBMCs or a T cell subset sorted from them (not recorded which).

The CDR3 loop reads CASSKHSDTQYF. The DNA sequence follows: TGTGCCAGCAGCAAACACTCAGATACGCAGTATTTT. The chain joins TRBV21-1 to TRBJ2-3. TRBV21-1 is assigned pseudogene status. Measured from the cysteine to the phenylalanine, the CDR3 is 12 residues long. Only CDR3 DNA is held: 36 bases, read in frame from base 1.